The rows below give T cell receptor beta chains drawn from one sample of a study of shared clonotypes between healthy human individuals. Libraries were prepared by immunoSEQ multiplex PCR; TCRdb keeps only in-frame clonotypes and omits some of them. The sample has millions of clones, over 85% seen once; the top ten hold 0.13%. The specimen was naive CD4+ T cells sorted from blood. The source of these receptors is a man aged 18 to 29 in good health. The CDR3 runs from the conserved cysteine through the conserved F or W. D genes are given only for firm matches. Size values are once, few and many counts, or a class for expanded clones, and some rows have none.

TRBV6-1,-,TRBJ2-2,-,CASSEAALSPISGELFF,TGTGCCAGCAGTGAAGCGGCGTTATCTCCTATCTCCGGGGAGCTGTTTTTT
TRBV10-2,-,TRBJ1-2,TRBD1,CASSAGQGASGYTF,TGCGCCAGCAGCGCTGGACAGGGGGCGAGTGGCTACACCTTC
TRBV6-6,-,TRBJ1-4,-,CASSYEGATNEKLFF,TGTGCCAGCAGTTACGAAGGGGCAACTAATGAAAAACTGTTTTTT
TRBV6-5,-,TRBJ1-2,-,CASSYRRGEYGYTF,TGTGCCAGCAGCTACAGGAGAGGGGAATATGGCTACACCTTC
TRBV10-1,-,TRBJ2-5,TRBD1,CASSSPGQTAVETQYF,TGCGCCAGCAGTTCCCCGGGACAGACCGCCGTAGAGACCCAGTACTTC
TRBV5-7,once,TRBJ1-5,TRBD1,CASSYYPGQGRGNQPQHF,TGTGCCAGCAGCTATTACCCGGGACAGGGAAGAGGCAATCAGCCCCAGCATTTT
TRBV10-3,once,TRBJ1-1,-,CASMTGANTEAFF,TGTGCCAGCATGACAGGCGCGAACACTGAAGCTTTCTTT
TRBV2,-,TRBJ2-5,-,CASKGRDSAQYF,TGTGCCAGCAAAGGCAGGGACTCGGCCCAGTACTTC
TRBV5-1,-,TRBJ2-2,-,CASSPDTSSTGELFF,TGCGCCAGCAGCCCGGACACATCTAGCACCGGGGAGCTGTTTTTT
TRBV4-1,-,TRBJ2-7,-,CASSQSENYEQYF,TGCGCCAGCAGCCAATCAGAGAACTACGAGCAGTACTTC
TRBV30,once,TRBJ1-1,-,CAWSDRISEAFF,TGTGCCTGGAGTGACAGGATTTCTGAAGCTTTCTTT
TRBV7-9,-,TRBJ2-1,-,CASSLFVRGGEDEQFF,TGTGCCAGCAGCTTATTCGTTCGGGGAGGTGAGGATGAGCAGTTCTTC
TRBV28,-,TRBJ2-7,-,CASSSPGEQYF,TGTGCCAGCAGTTCCCCCGGCGAGCAGTACTTC
TRBV11-2,-,TRBJ2-7,TRBD2,CASSLALAGAYEQYF,TGTGCCAGCAGCTTAGCTTTAGCGGGAGCCTACGAGCAGTACTTC
TRBV4-1,once,TRBJ2-1,TRBD2,CASSQGRGLAYSYNEQFF,TGCGCCAGCAGCCAAGGTAGGGGACTAGCGTACTCCTACAATGAGCAGTTCTTC
TRBV10-1,-,TRBJ2-2,-,CASSESRSTGELFF,TGCGCCAGCAGTGAGTCCAGGTCCACCGGGGAGCTGTTTTTT
TRBV19,-,TRBJ2-5,-,CASKNTNQETQYF,TGTGCCAGTAAAAACACCAACCAAGAGACCCAGTACTTC
TRBV5-1,once,TRBJ1-4,-,CASRTGVTNEKLFF,TGCGCCAGCAGGACCGGGGTAACTAATGAAAAACTGTTTTTT
TRBV5-5,-,TRBJ2-5,TRBD1,CASSLGQGEGKTQYF,TGTGCCAGCAGCTTGGGACAGGGGGAGGGAAAGACCCAGTACTTC
TRBV4-1,-,TRBJ2-7,-,CASSQGGSDTKSYEQYF,TGCGCCAGCAGCCAAGGGGGTTCGGACACCAAGAGTTACGAGCAGTACTTC
TRBV6-5,-,TRBJ1-2,-,CASREGDGYTF,TGTGCCAGCAGGGAAGGGGATGGCTACACCTTC
TRBV9,-,TRBJ1-6,-,CASSAGNQAPLHF,TGTGCCAGCAGCGCAGGAAACCAGGCGCCCCTCCACTTT
TRBV28,-,TRBJ1-2,-,CASSSDKPYGYTF,TGTGCCAGCAGTTCCGATAAACCCTATGGCTACACCTTC
TRBV19,-,TRBJ1-1,TRBD1,CASSTGQGGTEAFF,TGTGCCAGTAGTACGGGACAGGGAGGCACTGAAGCTTTCTTT